A selection of T cell receptor beta chains follows, all from one sample in a study of cytomegalovirus exposure and HLA in healthy donors. Method: immunoSEQ multiplex PCR; TCRdb's copy keeps in-frame clones and lacks some. The sample lists about 120,000 clones, 75% seen once, with about 2.7% in the top ten. The sample was PBMCs. The receptors derive from a middle-aged woman in good health and CMV-seropositive. The CDR3 runs from the conserved cysteine through the conserved F or W. The D gene is left open where the match is weak. The size field is filled for only some rows; it gives once, few, many or a size class.

TRBD2 | . | TRBJ2-5 | TRBV6-5 | TGTGCCAGCAGTTACTCGAGTACTAGCGGGAGTGAGACCCAGTACTTC | CASSYSSTSGSETQYF
. | . | TRBJ1-1 | TRBV29-1 | TGCAGCGGGCGACAGCTCATGAACACTGAAGCTTTCTTT | CSGRQLMNTEAFF
TRBD1 | . | TRBJ2-7 | TRBV30 | TGTGCCGCGCGACAGGGGGCGGGTGAGCAGTACTTC | CAARQGAGEQYF
TRBD1 | . | TRBJ1-1 | TRBV28 | TGTGCCAGCAGTTTGGGACAGGGGGCTGAAGCTTTCTTT | CASSLGQGAEAFF
. | . | TRBJ2-1 | TRBV5-1 | TGCGCCAGCAGCTTCACGAGAGGGGGTTTGGGTAATGAGCAGTTCTTC | CASSFTRGGLGNEQFF
. | . | TRBJ2-1 | TRBV7-2 | TGTGCCAGCAGCAAGGACACGAGCTCCTACAATGAGCAGTTCTTC | CASSKDTSSYNEQFF
. | few | TRBJ2-3 | TRBV30 | TGTGCCTGGGGCGCGGGCTTGAGGTTCGCAGATACGCAGTATTTT | CAWGAGLRFADTQYF
. | . | TRBJ1-1 | TRBV4-3 | TGCGCCAGCAGCCAAGCTACTGGTCCAACTGAAGCTTTCTTT | CASSQATGPTEAFF
. | . | TRBJ2-3 | TRBV18 | TGTGCCAGCTCACCACCCCCGTCGGCAGATACGCAGTATTTT | CASSPPPSADTQYF
. | few | TRBJ1-1 | TRBV30 | TGTGCCCGATTGACGGGAACTGAAGCTTTCTTT | CARLTGTEAFF
. | . | TRBJ1-4 | TRBV19 | TGTGCCAGTAGTTCCGGGGATTCTAATGAAAAACTGTTTTTT | CASSSGDSNEKLFF
. | once | TRBJ2-5 | TRBV30 | TGTGCCTGGACCGCGCTTGGAGAGACCCAGTACTTC | CAWTALGETQYF
. | . | TRBJ2-5 | TRBV19 | TGTGCCAGTAGTATAGTCCAACAAGAGACCCAGTACTTC | CASSIVQQETQYF
TRBD2 | . | TRBJ2-1 | TRBV4-2 | TGTGCCAGCAGCCTCCTAGCGGGGGGGGGAGAGGAGCAGTTCTTC | CASSLLAGGGEEQFF
TRBD2 | few | TRBJ2-1 | TRBV11-2 | TGTGCCAGCAGCCAGACTAGCAATGCCAATGAGCAGTTCTTC | CASSQTSNANEQFF